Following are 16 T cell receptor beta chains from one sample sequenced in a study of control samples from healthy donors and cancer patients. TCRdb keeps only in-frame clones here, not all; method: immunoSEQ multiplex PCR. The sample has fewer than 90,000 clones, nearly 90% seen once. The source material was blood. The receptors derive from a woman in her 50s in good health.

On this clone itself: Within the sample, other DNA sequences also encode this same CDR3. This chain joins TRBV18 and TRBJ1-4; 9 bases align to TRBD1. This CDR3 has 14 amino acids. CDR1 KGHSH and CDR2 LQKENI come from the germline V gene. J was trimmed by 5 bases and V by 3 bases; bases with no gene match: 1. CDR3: CASSPGTGNEKLFF. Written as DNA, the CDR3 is TGTGCCAGCTCACCCGGGACAGGGAATGAAAAACTGTTTTTT.

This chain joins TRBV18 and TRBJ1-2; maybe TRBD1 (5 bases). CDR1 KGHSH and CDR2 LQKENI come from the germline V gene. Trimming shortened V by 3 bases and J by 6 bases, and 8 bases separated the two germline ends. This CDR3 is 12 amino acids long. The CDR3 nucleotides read TGTGCCAGCTCACCTGGGGCTGATGGCTACACCTTC. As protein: CASSPGADGYTF.

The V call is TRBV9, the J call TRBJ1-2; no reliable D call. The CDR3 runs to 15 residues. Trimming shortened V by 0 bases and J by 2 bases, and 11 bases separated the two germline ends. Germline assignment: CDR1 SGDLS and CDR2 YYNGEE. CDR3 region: CASSVDGFFNYGYTF. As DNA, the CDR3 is TGTGCCAGCAGCGTAGACGGCTTTTTCAACTATGGCTACACCTTC.

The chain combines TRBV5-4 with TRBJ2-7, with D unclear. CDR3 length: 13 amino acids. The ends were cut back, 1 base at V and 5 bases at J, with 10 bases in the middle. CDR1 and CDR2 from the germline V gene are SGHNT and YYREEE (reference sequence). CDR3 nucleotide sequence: TGTGCCAGCAGCTTGCCGCAGATCGACGAGCAGTACTTC. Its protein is CASSLPQIDEQYF.

The CDR3 sequence is CAWSPIGNYEQYF. In nucleotides, the CDR3 is TGTGCCTGGAGCCCTATCGGGAACTACGAGCAGTACTTC. The chain has TRBV30 and TRBJ2-7; D might be TRBD2 (5 bases). CDR3 length: 13 residues. From germline, CDR1 is GTSNPN and CDR2 SVGIG (reference sequence). V shed 3 bases and J shed 3 bases, with 12 bases lying between them.

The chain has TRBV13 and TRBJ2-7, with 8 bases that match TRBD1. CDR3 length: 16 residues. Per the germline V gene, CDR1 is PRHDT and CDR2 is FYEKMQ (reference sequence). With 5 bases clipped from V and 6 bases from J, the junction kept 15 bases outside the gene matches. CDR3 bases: TGTGCCAGCAGCCCCGACGGACAGGGAAGACGGGGCGAGCAGTACTTC. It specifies CASSPDGQGRRGEQYF.

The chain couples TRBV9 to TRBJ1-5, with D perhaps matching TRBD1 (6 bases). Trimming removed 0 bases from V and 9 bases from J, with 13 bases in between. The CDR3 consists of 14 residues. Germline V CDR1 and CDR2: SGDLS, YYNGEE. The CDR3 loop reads CASSVAGAGWPQHF. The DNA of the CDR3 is TGTGCCAGCAGCGTAGCAGGGGCAGGGTGGCCCCAGCATTTT.

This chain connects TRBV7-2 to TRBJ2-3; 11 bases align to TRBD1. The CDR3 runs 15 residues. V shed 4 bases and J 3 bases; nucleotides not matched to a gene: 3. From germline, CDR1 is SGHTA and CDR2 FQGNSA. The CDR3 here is CASSWGQGGTDTQYF. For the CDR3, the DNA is TGTGCCAGCAGCTGGGGACAGGGGGGTACAGATACGCAGTATTTT.

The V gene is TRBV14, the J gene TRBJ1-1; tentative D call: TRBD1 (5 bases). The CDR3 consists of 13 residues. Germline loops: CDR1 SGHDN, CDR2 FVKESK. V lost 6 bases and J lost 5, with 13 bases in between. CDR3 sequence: CASRGTIGTEAFF. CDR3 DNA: TGTGCCAGCAGAGGGACGATCGGGACTGAAGCTTTCTTT.

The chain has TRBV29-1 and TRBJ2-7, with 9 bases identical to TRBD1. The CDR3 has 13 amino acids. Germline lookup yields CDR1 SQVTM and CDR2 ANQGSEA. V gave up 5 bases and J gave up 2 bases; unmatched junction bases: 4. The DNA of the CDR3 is TGCAGCGTTTCCGGACAGGGGCCCTACGAGCAGTACTTC. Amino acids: CSVSGQGPYEQYF.

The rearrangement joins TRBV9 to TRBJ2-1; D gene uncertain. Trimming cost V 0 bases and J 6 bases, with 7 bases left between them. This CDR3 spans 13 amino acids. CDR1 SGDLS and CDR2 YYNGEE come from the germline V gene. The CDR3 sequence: CASSVDLRNEQFF. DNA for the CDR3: TGTGCCAGCAGCGTAGACCTGCGCAATGAGCAGTTCTTC.

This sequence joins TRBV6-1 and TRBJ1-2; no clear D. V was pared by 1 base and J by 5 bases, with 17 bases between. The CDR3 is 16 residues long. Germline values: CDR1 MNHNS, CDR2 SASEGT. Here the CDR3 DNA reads TGTGCCAGCAGTGAAGGTGTACACTCCTTTGGGTATGGCTACACCTTC. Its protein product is CASSEGVHSFGYGYTF.

This CDR3 is CASSLGQAAPLHF. The CDR3 coding sequence is TGTGCCAGCAGCCTGGGACAGGCGGCACCCCTCCACTTT. This chain joins TRBV9 and TRBJ1-6; 8 positions agree with TRBD1. The germline V gene encodes CDR1 SGDLS and CDR2 YYNGEE. V shed 4 bases, J shed 11 bases, and the junction held 5 bases outside the gene matches. There are 13 residues in the CDR3.

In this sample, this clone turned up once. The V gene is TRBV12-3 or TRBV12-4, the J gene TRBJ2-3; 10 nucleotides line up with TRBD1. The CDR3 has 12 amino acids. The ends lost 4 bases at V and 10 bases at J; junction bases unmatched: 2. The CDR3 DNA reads TGTGCCAGCAGTTATGGGACAGGGGCGCAGTATTTT. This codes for CASSYGTGAQYF.

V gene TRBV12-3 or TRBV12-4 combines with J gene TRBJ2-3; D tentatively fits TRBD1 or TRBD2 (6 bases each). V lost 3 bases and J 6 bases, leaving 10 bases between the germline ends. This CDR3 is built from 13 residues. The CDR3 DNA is TGTGCCAGCAGTTTTGGGGGGCTGGATACGCAGTATTTT. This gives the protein CASSFGGLDTQYF.

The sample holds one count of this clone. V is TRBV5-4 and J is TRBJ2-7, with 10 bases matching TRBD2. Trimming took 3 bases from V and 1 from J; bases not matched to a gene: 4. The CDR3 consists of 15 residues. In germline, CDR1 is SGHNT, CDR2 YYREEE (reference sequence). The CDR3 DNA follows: TGTGCCAGCAGCTCAGGGACTAGCGAGTCCTACGAGCAGTACTTC. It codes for CASSSGTSESYEQYF.